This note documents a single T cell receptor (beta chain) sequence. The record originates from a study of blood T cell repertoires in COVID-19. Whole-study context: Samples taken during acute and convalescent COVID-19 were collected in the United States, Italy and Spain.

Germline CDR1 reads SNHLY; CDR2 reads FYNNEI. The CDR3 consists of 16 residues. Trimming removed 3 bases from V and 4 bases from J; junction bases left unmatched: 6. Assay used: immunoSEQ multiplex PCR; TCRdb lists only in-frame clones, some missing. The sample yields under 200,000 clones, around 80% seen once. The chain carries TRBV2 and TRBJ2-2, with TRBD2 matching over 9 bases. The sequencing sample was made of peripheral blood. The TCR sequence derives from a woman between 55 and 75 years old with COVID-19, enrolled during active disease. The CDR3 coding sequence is TGTGCCAGCAGTGACGCGGCGGGAGGGGGCACCGGGGAGCTGTTTTTT. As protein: CASSDAAGGGTGELFF. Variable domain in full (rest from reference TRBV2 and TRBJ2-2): EPEVTQTPSHQVTQMGQEVILRCVPISNHLYFYWYRQILGQKVEFLVSFYNNEISEKSEIFDDQFSVERPDGSNFTLKIRSTKLEDSAMYFCASSDAAGGGTGELFFGEGSRLTVL.